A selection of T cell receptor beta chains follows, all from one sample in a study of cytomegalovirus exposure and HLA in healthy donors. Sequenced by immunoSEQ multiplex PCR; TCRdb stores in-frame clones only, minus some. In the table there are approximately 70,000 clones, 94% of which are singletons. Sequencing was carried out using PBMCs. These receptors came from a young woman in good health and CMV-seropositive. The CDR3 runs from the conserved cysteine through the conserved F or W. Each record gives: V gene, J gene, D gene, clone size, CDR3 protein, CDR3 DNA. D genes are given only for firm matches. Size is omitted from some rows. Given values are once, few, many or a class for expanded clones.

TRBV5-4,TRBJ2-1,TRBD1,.,CARSSGQGNNEQFF,TGTGCCAGATCCTCGGGACAGGGGAACAATGAGCAGTTCTTC
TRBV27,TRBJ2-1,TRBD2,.,CASKGARASGRDEQFF,TGTGCCAGCAAGGGGGCTAGGGCTAGCGGGAGGGATGAGCAGTTCTTC
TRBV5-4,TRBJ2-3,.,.,CASSPTGIRDTQYF,TGTGCCAGCAGCCCAACGGGGATAAGAGATACGCAGTATTTT
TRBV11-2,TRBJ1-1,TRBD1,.,CASSFLRGLNPTEAFF,TGTGCCAGCAGCTTTCTAAGGGGGCTCAACCCCACTGAAGCTTTCTTT
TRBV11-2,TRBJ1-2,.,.,CASSPGAREWGYTF,TGTGCCAGCAGTCCTGGGGCGCGGGAGTGGGGCTACACCTTC
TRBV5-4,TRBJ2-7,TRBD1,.,CASRAGTAYEQYF,TGTGCCAGCAGGGCTGGGACAGCCTACGAGCAGTACTTC
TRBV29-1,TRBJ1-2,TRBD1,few,CSVAPGQGNYGYTF,TGCAGCGTAGCACCGGGACAGGGGAACTATGGCTACACCTTC
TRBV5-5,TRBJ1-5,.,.,CASSLWAGEGQPQHF,TGTGCCAGCAGCTTGTGGGCAGGGGAAGGTCAGCCCCAGCATTTT
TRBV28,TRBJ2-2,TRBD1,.,CASSGQASGELFF,TGTGCCAGCAGCGGACAGGCAAGCGGGGAGCTGTTTTTT
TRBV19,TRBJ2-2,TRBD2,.,CASSIRSGMYTGELFF,TGTGCCAGTAGTATAAGGAGCGGGATGTACACCGGGGAGCTGTTTTTT
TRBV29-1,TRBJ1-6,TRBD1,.,CSAAIGGGGDSPLHF,TGCAGCGCCGCAATAGGGGGCGGGGGGGATTCACCCCTCCACTTT
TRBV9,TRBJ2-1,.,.,CASSVVTGQDNEQFF,TGTGCCAGCAGCGTAGTCACAGGGCAGGACAATGAGCAGTTCTTC
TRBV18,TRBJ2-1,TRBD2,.,CASSPGLAAYNEQFF,TGTGCCAGCTCACCCGGACTAGCGGCCTACAATGAGCAGTTCTTC
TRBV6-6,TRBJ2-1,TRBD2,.,CASNLGGTNNEQFF,TGTGCCAGCAATTTGGGAGGGACTAACAATGAGCAGTTCTTC
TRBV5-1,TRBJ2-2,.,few,CASSEFSAVNTGELFF,TGCGCCAGCAGCGAATTCTCGGCGGTAAACACCGGGGAGCTGTTTTTT
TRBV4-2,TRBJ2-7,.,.,CASSQPRQGNEQYF,TGTGCCAGCAGCCAACCGAGGCAGGGGAACGAGCAGTACTTC
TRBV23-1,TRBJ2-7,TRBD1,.,CASSHSLLGQGNSYEQYF,TGCGCCAGCAGTCACTCTCTATTGGGACAGGGGAACTCCTACGAGCAGTACTTC
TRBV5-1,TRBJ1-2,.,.,CASSPSGGAGYGYTF,TGCGCCAGCAGCCCAAGTGGGGGCGCTGGCTATGGCTACACCTTC
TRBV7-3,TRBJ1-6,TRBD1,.,CASSLGQGGSPLHF,TGTGCCAGCAGCCTCGGACAGGGTGGCTCACCCCTCCACTTT
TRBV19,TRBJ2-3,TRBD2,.,CASSPGLAGESISSTDTQYF,TGTGCCAGTAGTCCAGGACTAGCGGGGGAATCAATATCTAGCACAGATACGCAGTATTTT
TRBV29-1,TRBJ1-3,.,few,CSVEVPYRGNTIYF,TGCAGCGTTGAGGTGCCATACCGGGGAAACACCATATATTTT
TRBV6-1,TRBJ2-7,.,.,CASSLQVGYEQYF,TGTGCCAGCAGCTTACAGGTTGGGTACGAGCAGTACTTC
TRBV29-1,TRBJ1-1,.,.,CSVEAGKYTEAFF,TGCAGCGTTGAGGCAGGGAAGTACACTGAAGCTTTCTTT
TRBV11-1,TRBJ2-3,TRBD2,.,CASSLSGSRADTQYF,TGTGCCAGCAGCTTAAGCGGGAGCAGGGCAGATACGCAGTATTTT
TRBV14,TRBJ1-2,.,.,CASSQDRGLYTF,TGTGCCAGCAGCCAAGATAGGGGTCTCTACACCTTC
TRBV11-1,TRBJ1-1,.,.,CASSPPGFLIVNTEAFF,TGTGCCAGCAGCCCCCCGGGTTTTCTCATCGTGAACACTGAAGCTTTCTTT
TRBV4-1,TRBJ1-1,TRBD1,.,CASSQFPGTAEAFF,TGCGCCAGCAGCCAATTTCCCGGGACAGCTGAAGCTTTCTTT
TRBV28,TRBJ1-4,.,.,CASSLLLENEKLFF,TGTGCCAGCAGTTTATTATTGGAGAATGAAAAACTGTTTTTT
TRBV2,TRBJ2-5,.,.,CASAEETQYF,TGTGCCAGCGCAGAAGAGACCCAGTACTTC
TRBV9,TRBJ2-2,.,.,CASSVRVTGELFF,TGTGCCAGCAGCGTACGAGTCACCGGGGAGCTGTTTTTT
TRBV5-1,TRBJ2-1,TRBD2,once,CASSPQIPTSGRNEQFF,TGCGCCAGCAGCCCCCAAATCCCGACTAGCGGGAGAAATGAGCAGTTCTTC
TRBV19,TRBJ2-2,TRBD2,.,CASSTAGLANTGELFF,TGTGCCAGTAGTACCGCAGGACTAGCGAACACCGGGGAGCTGTTTTTT
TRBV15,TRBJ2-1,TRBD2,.,CATSRDRLANEQFF,TGTGCCACCAGCAGAGATCGACTAGCCAATGAGCAGTTCTTC
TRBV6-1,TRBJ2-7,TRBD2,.,CASSGQGGPYEQYF,TGTGCCAGCAGTGGCCAGGGAGGGCCTTACGAGCAGTACTTC
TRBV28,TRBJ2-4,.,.,CASRLTGNIQYF,TGTGCCAGCAGGCTTACTGGAAACATTCAGTACTTC
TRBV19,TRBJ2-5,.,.,CASKRTNQETQYF,TGTGCCAGTAAAAGGACAAACCAAGAGACCCAGTACTTC
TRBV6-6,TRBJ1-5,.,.,CASSEQQGNSNQPQHF,TGTGCCAGCAGCGAACAACAGGGTAATAGCAATCAGCCCCAGCATTTT
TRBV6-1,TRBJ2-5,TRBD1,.,CASSGDRQETQYF,TGTGCCAGCTCAGGGGACAGACAAGAGACCCAGTACTTC
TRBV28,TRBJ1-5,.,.,CASRTVYSNQPQHF,TGTGCCTCCCGGACAGTTTATAGCAATCAGCCCCAGCATTTT
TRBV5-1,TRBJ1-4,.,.,CASSILQGPEEKLFF,TGCGCCAGCAGCATATTACAGGGACCGGAAGAAAAACTGTTTTTT
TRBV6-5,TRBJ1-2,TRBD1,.,CASSEDRIYGYTF,TGTGCCAGCAGTGAGGACAGGATCTATGGCTACACCTTC
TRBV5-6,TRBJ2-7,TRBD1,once,CASNGQGTYEQYF,TGTGCCAGCAACGGACAGGGGACCTACGAGCAGTACTTC
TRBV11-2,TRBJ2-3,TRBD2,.,CASSPVAGIRTDTQYF,TGTGCCAGCAGCCCCGTAGCGGGAATCCGCACAGATACGCAGTATTTT
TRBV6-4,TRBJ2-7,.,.,CASSALGRYLYEQYF,TGTGCCAGCAGTGCCCTAGGCCGTTATCTCTACGAGCAGTACTTC
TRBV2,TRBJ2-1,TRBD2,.,CASSVAGGPVNEQFF,TGTGCCAGCAGTGTAGCGGGGGGGCCTGTCAATGAGCAGTTCTTC
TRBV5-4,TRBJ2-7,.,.,CASSRDRSYYEQYF,TGTGCCAGCAGCAGAGACAGGAGTTACTACGAGCAGTACTTC
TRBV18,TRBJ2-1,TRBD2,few,CASSPPAGESSRQFF,TGTGCCAGCTCACCGCCAGCGGGAGAGTCTTCACGGCAGTTCTTC
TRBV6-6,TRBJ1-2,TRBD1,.,CASSRSGGTGRGYTF,TGTGCCAGCAGCCGCAGCGGGGGGACAGGACGAGGCTACACCTTC
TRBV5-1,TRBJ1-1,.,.,CASSLTRGGEAFF,TGCGCCAGCAGCTTGACTAGGGGAGGTGAAGCTTTCTTT
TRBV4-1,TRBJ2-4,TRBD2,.,CASSQEPAGGFENIQYF,TGCGCCAGCAGCCAAGAGCCAGCGGGGGGGTTCGAAAACATTCAGTACTTC
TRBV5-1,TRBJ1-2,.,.,CASSLIGVSYGYTF,TGCGCCAGCAGCTTGATAGGAGTGAGCTATGGCTACACCTTC
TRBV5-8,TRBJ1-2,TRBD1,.,CASSFYGQGSLGYTF,TGTGCCAGCAGCTTCTACGGACAGGGGTCTTTGGGCTACACCTTC
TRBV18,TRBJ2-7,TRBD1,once,CASSPGTAYEQYF,TGTGCCAGCTCACCCGGGACAGCCTACGAGCAGTACTTC
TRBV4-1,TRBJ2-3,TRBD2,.,CASSHLSRGGLDTQYF,TGCGCCAGCAGCCACCTCTCACGGGGGGGCCTTGATACGCAGTATTTT
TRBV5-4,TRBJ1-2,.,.,CASTLGRASYGYTF,TGTGCCAGCACCTTGGGCAGGGCAAGCTATGGCTACACCTTC
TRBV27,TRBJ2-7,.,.,CASRQNYEQYF,TGTGCCAGCAGACAGAACTACGAGCAGTACTTC
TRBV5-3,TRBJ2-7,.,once,CARSVGRLTTYEQYF,TGTGCCAGAAGCGTGGGACGACTGACCACCTACGAGCAGTACTTC